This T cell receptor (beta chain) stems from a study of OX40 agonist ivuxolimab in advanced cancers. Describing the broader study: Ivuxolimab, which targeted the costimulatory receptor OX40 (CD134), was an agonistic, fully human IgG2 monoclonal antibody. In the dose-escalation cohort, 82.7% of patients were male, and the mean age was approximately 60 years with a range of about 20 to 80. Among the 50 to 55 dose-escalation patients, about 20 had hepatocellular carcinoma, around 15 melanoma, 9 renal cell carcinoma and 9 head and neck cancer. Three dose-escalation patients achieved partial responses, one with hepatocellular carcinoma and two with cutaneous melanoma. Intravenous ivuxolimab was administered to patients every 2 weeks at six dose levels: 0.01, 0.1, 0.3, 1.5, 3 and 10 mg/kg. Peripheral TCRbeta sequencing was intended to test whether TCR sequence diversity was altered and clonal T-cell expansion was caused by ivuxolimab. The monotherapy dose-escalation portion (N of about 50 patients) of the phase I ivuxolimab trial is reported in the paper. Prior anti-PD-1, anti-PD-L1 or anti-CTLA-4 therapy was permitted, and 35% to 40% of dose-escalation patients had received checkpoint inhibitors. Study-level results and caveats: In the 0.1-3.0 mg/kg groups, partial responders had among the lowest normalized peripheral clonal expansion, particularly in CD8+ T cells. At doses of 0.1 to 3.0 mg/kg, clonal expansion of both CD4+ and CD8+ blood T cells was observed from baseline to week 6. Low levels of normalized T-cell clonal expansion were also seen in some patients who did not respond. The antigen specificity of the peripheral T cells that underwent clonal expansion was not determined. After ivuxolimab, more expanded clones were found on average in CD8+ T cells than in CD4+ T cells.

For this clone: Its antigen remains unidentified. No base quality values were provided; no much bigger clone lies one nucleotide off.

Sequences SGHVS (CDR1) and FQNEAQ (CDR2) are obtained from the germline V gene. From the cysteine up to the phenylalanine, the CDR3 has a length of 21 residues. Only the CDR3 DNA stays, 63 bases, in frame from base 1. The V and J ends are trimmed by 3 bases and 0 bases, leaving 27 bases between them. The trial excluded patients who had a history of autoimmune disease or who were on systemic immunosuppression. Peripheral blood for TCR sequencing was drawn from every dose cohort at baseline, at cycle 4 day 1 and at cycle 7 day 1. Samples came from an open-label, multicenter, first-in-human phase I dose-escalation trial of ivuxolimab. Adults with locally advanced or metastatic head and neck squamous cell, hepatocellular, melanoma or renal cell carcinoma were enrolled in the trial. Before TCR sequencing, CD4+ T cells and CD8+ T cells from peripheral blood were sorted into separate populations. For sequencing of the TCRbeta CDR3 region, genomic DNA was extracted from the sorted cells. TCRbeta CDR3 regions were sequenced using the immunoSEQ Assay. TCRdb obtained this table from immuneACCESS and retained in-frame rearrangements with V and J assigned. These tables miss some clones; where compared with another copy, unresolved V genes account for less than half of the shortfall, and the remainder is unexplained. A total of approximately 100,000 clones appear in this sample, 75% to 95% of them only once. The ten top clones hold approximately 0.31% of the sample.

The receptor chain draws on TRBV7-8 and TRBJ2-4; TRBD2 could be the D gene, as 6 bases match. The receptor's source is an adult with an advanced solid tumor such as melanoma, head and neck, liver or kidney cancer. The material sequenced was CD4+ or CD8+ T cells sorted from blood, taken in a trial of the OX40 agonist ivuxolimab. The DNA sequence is TGTGCCAGCAGCTTGGGACCTACCTCGGGACTCTCTTACTTAGCCAAAAACATTCAGTACTTC. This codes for CASSLGPTSGLSYLAKNIQYF. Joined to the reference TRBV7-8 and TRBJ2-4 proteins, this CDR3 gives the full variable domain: GAGVSQSPRYKVAKRGQDVALRCDPISGHVSLFWYQQALGQGPEFLTYFQNEAQLDKSGLPSDRFFAERPEGSVSTLKIQRTQQEDSAVYLCASSLGPTSGLSYLAKNIQYFGAGTRLSVL.